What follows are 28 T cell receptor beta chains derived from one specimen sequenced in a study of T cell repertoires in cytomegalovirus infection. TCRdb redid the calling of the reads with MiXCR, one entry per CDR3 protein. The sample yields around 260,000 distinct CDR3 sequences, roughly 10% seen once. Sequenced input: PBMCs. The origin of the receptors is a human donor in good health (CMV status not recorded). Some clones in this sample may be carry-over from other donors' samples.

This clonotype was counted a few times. The CDR3 nucleotides read TGTGCCAGCAGCTTAAACCCCATCGCAGTGGACACTGAAGCTTTCTTT. This codes for CASSLNPIAVDTEAFF. V is TRBV7-9 and J is TRBJ1-1; D is undetermined. CDR1 and CDR2 (germline): SEHNR, FQNEAQ (reference sequence). This CDR3 is built from 16 residues. Trimming took off 2 bases at V and 3 bases at J, with 16 bases between the two ends.

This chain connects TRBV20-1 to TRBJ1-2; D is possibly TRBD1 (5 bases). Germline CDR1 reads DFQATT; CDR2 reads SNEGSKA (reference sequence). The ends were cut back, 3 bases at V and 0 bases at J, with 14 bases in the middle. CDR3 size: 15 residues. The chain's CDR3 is CSASTGLRTNYGYTF. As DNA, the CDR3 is TGCAGTGCTAGTACAGGCCTTAGGACTAACTATGGCTACACCTTC.

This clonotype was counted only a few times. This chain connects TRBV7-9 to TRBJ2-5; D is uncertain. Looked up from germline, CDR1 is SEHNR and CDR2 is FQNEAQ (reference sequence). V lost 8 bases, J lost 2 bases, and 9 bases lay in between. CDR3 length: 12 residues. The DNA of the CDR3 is TGTGCCAGCGCCTTCACACAAGAGACCCAGTACTTC. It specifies CASAFTQETQYF.

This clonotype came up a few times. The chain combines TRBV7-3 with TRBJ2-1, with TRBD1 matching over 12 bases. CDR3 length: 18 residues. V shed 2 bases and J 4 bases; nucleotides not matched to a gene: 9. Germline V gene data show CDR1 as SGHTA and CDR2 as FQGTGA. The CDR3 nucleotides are TGTGCCAGCAGCTTAGGGACAGGGGGCCCCCAGCTTTACAATGAGCAGTTCTTC. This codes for CASSLGTGGPQLYNEQFF.

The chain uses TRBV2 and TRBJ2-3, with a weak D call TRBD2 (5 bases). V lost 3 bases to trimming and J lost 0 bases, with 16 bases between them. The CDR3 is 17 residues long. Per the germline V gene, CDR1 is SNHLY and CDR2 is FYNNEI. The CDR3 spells CASSDVSGFPSTDTQYF. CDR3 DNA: TGTGCCAGCAGTGATGTGTCGGGATTCCCTAGCACAGATACGCAGTATTTT.

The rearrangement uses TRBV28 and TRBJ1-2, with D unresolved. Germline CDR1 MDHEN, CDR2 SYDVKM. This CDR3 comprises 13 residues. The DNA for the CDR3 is TGTGCTAGCGGCGTGGTGGGGAACTATGGCTACACCTTC. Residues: CASGVVGNYGYTF.

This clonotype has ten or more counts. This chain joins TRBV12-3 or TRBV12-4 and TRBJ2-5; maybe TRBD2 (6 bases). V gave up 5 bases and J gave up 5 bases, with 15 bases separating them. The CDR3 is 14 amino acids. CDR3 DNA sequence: TGTGCCAGCAGTCCAGCTAGGGCGGGGGAGACCCAGTACTTC. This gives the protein CASSPARAGETQYF.

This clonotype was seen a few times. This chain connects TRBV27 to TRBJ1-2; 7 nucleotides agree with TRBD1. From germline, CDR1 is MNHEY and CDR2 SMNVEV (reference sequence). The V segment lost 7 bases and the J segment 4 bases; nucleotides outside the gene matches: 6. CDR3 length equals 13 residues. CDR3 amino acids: CASKNRDSYGYTF. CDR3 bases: TGTGCCAGCAAAAACCGGGACAGCTATGGCTACACCTTC.

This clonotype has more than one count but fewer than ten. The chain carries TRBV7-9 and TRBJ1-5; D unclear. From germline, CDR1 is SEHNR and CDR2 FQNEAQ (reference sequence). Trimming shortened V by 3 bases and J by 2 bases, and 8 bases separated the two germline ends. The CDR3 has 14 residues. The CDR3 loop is CASSFGAGNQPQHF. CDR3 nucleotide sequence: TGTGCCAGCAGCTTCGGAGCCGGCAATCAGCCCCAGCATTTT.

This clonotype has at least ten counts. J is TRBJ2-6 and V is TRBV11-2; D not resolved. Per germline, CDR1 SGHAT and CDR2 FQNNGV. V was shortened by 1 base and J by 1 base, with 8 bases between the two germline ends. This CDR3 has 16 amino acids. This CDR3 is CASSLVPGSGANVLTF. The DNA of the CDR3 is TGTGCCAGCAGCTTAGTCCCCGGGTCTGGGGCCAACGTCCTGACTTTC.

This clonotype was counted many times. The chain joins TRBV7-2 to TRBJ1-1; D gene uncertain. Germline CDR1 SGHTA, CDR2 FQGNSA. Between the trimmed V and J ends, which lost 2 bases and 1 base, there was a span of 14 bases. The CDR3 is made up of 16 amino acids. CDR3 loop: CASSLSVGKGNTEAFF. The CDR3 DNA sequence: TGTGCCAGCAGCTTATCAGTGGGAAAAGGGAACACTGAAGCTTTCTTT.

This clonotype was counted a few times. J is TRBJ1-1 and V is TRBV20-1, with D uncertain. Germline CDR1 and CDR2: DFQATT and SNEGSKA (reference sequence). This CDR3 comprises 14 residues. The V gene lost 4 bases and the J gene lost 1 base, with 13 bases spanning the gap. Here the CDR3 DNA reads TGCAGTGCTAACGACCGACTGAAGAACACTGAAGCTTTCTTT. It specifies CSANDRLKNTEAFF.

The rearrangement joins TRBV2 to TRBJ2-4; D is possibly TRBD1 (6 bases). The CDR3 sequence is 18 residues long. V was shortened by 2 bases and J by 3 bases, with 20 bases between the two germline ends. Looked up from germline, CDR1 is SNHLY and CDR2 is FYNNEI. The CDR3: CASSESDPLGRGKNIQYF. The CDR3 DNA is TGTGCCAGCAGTGAATCTGACCCTTTGGGCAGGGGCAAAAACATTCAGTACTTC.

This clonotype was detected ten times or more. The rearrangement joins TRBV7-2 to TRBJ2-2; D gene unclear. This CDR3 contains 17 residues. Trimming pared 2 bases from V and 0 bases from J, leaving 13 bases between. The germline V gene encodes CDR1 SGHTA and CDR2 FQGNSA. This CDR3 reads CASSLSRASANTGELFF. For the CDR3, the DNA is TGTGCCAGCAGCTTAAGTAGGGCAAGCGCGAACACCGGGGAGCTGTTTTTT.

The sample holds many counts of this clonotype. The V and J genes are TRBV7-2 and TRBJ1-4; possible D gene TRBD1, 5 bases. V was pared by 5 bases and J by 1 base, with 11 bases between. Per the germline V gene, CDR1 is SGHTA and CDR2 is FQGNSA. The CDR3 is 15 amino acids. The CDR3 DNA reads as TGTGCCAGCAGCACAGGACGGGGAACTAATGAAAAACTGTTTTTT. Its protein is CASSTGRGTNEKLFF.

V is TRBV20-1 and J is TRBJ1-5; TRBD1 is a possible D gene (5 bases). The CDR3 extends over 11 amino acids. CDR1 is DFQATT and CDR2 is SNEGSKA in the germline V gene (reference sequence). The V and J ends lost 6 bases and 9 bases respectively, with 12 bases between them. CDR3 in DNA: TGCAGTGCAAGCAGGGAGCCGCCCCAGCATTTT. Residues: CSASREPPQHF.

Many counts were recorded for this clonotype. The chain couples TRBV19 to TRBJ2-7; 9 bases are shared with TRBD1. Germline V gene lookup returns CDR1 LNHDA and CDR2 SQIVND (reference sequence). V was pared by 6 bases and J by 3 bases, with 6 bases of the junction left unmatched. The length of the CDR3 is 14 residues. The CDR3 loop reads CASRPGQGDYEQYF. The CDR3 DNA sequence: TGTGCCAGTAGACCGGGACAGGGTGACTACGAGCAGTACTTC.

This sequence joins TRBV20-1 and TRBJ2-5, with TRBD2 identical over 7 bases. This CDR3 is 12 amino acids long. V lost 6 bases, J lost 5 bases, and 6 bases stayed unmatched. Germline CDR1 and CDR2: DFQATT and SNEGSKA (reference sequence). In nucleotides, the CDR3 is TGCAGTGCCAGACTAGCTGGGGAGACCCAGTACTTC. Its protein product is CSARLAGETQYF.

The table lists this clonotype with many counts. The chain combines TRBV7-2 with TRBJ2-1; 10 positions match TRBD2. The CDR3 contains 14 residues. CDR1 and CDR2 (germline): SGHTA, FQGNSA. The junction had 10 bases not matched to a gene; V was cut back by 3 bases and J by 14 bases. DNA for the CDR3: TGTGCCAGCAGCTTCGACGCTAGCGGGGGAACGGAGTTCTTC. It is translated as CASSFDASGGTEFF.

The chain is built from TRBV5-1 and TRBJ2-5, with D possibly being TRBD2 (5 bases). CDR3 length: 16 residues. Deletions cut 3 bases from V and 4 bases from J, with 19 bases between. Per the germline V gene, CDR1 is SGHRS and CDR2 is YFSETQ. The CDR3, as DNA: TGCGCCAGCAGCTCCCGAGTGAGACGAGAGGGAGAGACCCAGTACTTC. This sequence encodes CASSSRVRREGETQYF.

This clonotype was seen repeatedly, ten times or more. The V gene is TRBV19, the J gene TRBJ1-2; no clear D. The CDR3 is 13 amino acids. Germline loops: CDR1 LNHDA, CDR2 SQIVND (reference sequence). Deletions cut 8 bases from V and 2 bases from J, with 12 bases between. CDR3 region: CASSSPSNYGYTF. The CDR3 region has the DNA TGTGCCAGTTCATCCCCCTCAAACTATGGCTACACCTTC.

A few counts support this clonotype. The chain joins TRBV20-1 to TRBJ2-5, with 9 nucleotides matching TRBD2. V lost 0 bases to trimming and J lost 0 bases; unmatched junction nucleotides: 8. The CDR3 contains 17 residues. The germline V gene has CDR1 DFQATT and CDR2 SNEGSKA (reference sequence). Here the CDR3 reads CSARDLLAGGYQETQYF. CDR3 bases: TGCAGTGCTAGAGATCTATTGGCGGGAGGGTACCAAGAGACCCAGTACTTC.

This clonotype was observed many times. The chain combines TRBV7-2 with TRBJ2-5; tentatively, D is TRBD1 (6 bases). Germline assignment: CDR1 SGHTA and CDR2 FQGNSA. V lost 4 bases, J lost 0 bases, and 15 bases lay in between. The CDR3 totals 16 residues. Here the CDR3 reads CASSSSGTLYQETQYF. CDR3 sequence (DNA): TGTGCCAGCAGCTCCTCCGGGACACTGTACCAAGAGACCCAGTACTTC.

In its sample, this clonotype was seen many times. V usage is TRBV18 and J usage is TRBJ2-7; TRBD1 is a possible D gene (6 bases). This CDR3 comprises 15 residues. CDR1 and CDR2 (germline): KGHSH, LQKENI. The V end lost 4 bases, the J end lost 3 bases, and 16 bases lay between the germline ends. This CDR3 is CASSQAAGANYEQYF. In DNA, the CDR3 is TGTGCCAGCTCACAGGCGGCAGGGGCGAACTACGAGCAGTACTTC.

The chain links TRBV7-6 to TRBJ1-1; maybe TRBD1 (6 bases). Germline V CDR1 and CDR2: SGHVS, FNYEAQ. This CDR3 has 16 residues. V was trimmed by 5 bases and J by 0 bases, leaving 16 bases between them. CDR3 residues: CASSPPGTPMNTEAFF. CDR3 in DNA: TGTGCCAGCAGCCCCCCCGGGACACCAATGAACACTGAAGCTTTCTTT.

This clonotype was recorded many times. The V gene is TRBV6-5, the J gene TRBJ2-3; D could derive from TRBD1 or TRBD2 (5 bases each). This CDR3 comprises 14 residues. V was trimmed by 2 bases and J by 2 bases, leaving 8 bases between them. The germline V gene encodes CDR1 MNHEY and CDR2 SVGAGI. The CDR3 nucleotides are TGTGCCAGCAGTTACCGGGGCCCCACAGATACGCAGTATTTT. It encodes CASSYRGPTDTQYF.

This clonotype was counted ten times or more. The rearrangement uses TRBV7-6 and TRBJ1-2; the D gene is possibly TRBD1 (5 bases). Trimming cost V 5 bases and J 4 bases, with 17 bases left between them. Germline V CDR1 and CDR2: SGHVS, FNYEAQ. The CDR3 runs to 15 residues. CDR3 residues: CASSPRAGRVYGYTF. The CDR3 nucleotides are TGTGCCAGCAGCCCAAGGGCGGGGCGCGTCTATGGCTACACCTTC.

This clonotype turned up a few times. The CDR3: CASSMDSPEAFF. The CDR3, as DNA: TGTGCCAGCAGCATGGACAGCCCTGAAGCTTTCTTT. The J gene is TRBJ1-1, the V gene TRBV6-1; TRBD1 is a possible D gene (6 bases). The CDR3 consists of 12 residues. The V gene lost 6 bases and the J gene lost 6 bases, with 11 bases spanning the gap. Per germline, CDR1 MNHNS and CDR2 SASEGT.